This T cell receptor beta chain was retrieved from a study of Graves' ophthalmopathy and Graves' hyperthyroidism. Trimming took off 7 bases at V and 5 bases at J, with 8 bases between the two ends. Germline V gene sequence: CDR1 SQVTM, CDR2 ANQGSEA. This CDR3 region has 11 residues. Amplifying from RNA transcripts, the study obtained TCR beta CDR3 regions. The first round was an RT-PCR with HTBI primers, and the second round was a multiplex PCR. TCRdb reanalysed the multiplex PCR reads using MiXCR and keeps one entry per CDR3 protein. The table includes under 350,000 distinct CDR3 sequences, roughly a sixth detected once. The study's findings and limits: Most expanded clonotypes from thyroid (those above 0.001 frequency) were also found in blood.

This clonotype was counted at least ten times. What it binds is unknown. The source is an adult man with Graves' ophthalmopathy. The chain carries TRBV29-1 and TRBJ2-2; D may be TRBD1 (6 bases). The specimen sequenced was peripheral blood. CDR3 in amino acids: CSGRGTGELFF. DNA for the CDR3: TGCAGCGGAAGGGGGACCGGGGAGCTGTTTTTT.